Below are 17 T cell receptor beta chains sequenced from a single sample in a study of blood T cell repertoires in COVID-19. The assay was immunoSEQ multiplex PCR, and TCRdb's table has in-frame clones only and misses some. The table lists approximately 82,000 clones, over 80% of them singletons. Source material: peripheral blood. The receptors stem from a woman aged 55-69 years with active COVID-19.

CDR3: CASSARQGAFGDKAFF. DNA for the CDR3: TGTGCCAGCAGCGCCCGACAGGGGGCGTTCGGAGATAAAGCTTTCTTT. The rearrangement links TRBV9 to TRBJ1-1; 10 bases fit TRBD1. The V gene end was trimmed by 3 bases and the J gene end by 9 bases; junction bases not matched to a gene: 14. The CDR3 totals 16 residues. From germline, CDR1 is SGDLS and CDR2 YYNGEE.

This clone turned up a few times. The V call is TRBV4-2, the J call TRBJ1-4, with D perhaps matching TRBD1 (6 bases). This CDR3 is 16 amino acids long. Germline V gives CDR1 LGHNA, CDR2 YNFKEQ. V lost 0 bases and J 3 bases, leaving 11 bases between the germline ends. The CDR3 spells CASSQDLAGANEKLFF. Here the CDR3 DNA reads TGTGCCAGCAGCCAAGATCTTGCAGGGGCTAATGAAAAACTGTTTTTT.

This sequence joins TRBV11-2 and TRBJ2-2; perhaps TRBD1 as D (6 bases). V lost 5 bases and J 5 bases, leaving 12 bases between the germline ends. CDR1 and CDR2 (germline): SGHAT, FQNNGV. The CDR3 spans 14 residues. The CDR3 protein is CASSHLQGTGELFF. CDR3 nucleotides: TGTGCCAGCAGCCACCTACAGGGAACCGGGGAGCTGTTTTTT.

This clone was seen just once. J is TRBJ2-2 and V is TRBV7-9, with D maybe TRBD2 (6 bases). CDR1 SEHNR and CDR2 FQNEAQ come from the germline V gene (reference sequence). With 1 base removed from V and 2 bases from J, the gap between germline ends came to 11 bases. The CDR3 is 16 residues long. CDR3 bases: TGTGCCAGCAGCTTAGGAGTAGCGGCAAACACCGGGGAGCTGTTTTTT. Protein product: CASSLGVAANTGELFF.

The V call is TRBV6-6, the J call TRBJ2-7, with D possibly TRBD1 on 5 matching bases. CDR3 size: 15 residues. The germline V gene encodes CDR1 MNHNY and CDR2 SVGAGI (reference sequence). Trimming removed 8 bases from V and 2 bases from J, with 19 bases in between. The CDR3 DNA is TGTGCCAGCGCAAGTCGTCAGGGAACCACCTACGAGCAGTACTTC. Translated: CASASRQGTTYEQYF.

The J gene is TRBJ2-7, the V gene TRBV29-1; the D is unclear. CDR3 length: 12 amino acids. CDR1 and CDR2 from the germline V gene are SQVTM and ANQGSEA. Trimming shortened V by 1 base and J by 2 bases, and 6 bases separated the two germline ends. CDR3 in amino acids: CSVEGPAYEQYF. DNA for the CDR3: TGCAGCGTTGAAGGGCCAGCCTACGAGCAGTACTTC.

The table lists this clone with a count of one. The gene calls are TRBV11-2 and TRBJ1-2, with 10 bases matching TRBD1. Germline-derived CDR1 and CDR2 are SGHAT and FQNNGV. The CDR3 spans 19 residues. Trimming cost V 4 bases and J 5 bases; bases outside gene matches: 19. The CDR3, as DNA: TGTGCCAGCAGCTCTCTTAAGACAGGGGGCTCCCCCTTAGTATATGGCTACACCTTC. Amino acid sequence: CASSSLKTGGSPLVYGYTF.

The chain's CDR3 is CASRSGGVKTQYF. Written as DNA, the CDR3 is TGTGCCAGCCGTAGCGGGGGGGTGAAGACCCAGTACTTC. V gene TRBV12-3 or TRBV12-4 combines with J gene TRBJ2-5, with TRBD2 matching over 11 bases. V dropped 8 bases and J dropped 6; count of bases not matched to a gene: 5. The CDR3 has 13 amino acids.

J is TRBJ2-7 and V is TRBV29-1; possible D gene TRBD2, 6 bases. The length of the CDR3 is 13 residues. V was clipped by 6 bases and J by 4 bases, with 16 bases between them. The germline V gene has CDR1 SQVTM and CDR2 ANQGSEA. The DNA of the CDR3 is TGCAGCGTAACCGAGGAGGGGAGGTACGAGCAGTACTTC. Protein: CSVTEEGRYEQYF.

CDR3 nucleotides: TGTGCCAGCAGCTTTAGGGGGCTGGGGGCCAACGTCCTGACTTTC. This encodes CASSFRGLGANVLTF. The V gene is TRBV7-2, the J gene TRBJ2-6, with TRBD1 matching over 7 bases. Losses at the gene ends were 3 bases for V and 4 bases for J; bases not matched to a gene: 3. CDR1 is SGHTA, CDR2 FQGNSA, per germline. This CDR3 contains 15 residues.

The chain recombines TRBV7-8 with TRBJ2-3, with 11 bases matching TRBD2. Germline assignment: CDR1 SGHVS and CDR2 FQNEAQ. Trimming took 1 base from V and 6 from J; bases not matched to a gene: 6. This CDR3 is built from 16 residues. The CDR3 loop is CASSLVGTSGVDTQYF. The DNA of the CDR3 is TGTGCCAGCAGCTTAGTTGGGACTAGCGGTGTGGATACGCAGTATTTT. Drawing the rest from reference TRBV7-8 and TRBJ2-3, the complete variable domain is GAGVSQSPRYKVAKRGQDVALRCDPISGHVSLFWYQQALGQGPEFLTYFQNEAQLDKSGLPSDRFFAERPEGSVSTLKIQRTQQEDSAVYLCASSLVGTSGVDTQYFGPGTRLTVL.

The chain is built from TRBV19 and TRBJ1-4; 7 nucleotides agree with TRBD1. CDR3 length equals 15 residues. Germline V gives CDR1 LNHDA, CDR2 SQIVND (reference sequence). Trimming cost V 5 bases and J 3 bases; bases outside gene matches: 6. The CDR3 DNA is TGTGCCAGTAGTGGGACAGCAAAACCTAATGAAAAACTGTTTTTT. Protein sequence: CASSGTAKPNEKLFF.

The chain links TRBV30 to TRBJ2-3; 9 bases are a match to TRBD1. V trimming: 3 bases; J trimming: 1 base; junction bases outside the gene matches: 8. This CDR3 has 16 amino acids. Per the germline V gene, CDR1 is GTSNPN and CDR2 is SVGIG (reference sequence). The CDR3 region has the DNA TGTGCCTGGAGCGGGGGACAGGGAACGGGCACAGATACGCAGTATTTT. This gives the protein CAWSGGQGTGTDTQYF.

This clone was observed a handful of times. The chain carries TRBV29-1 and TRBJ2-5; 15 nucleotides match TRBD2. V dropped 5 bases and J dropped 2; count of bases not matched to a gene: 6. The CDR3 totals 16 residues. Per the germline V gene, CDR1 is SQVTM and CDR2 is ANQGSEA. The CDR3 protein is CSVHGTSGRSQETQYF. CDR3 in DNA: TGCAGCGTTCACGGGACTAGCGGGAGGTCTCAAGAGACCCAGTACTTC.

This clone was seen only once. The chain uses TRBV30 and TRBJ1-2, with TRBD1 matching 10 bases. V dropped 3 bases and J dropped 2; count of bases not matched to a gene: 3. The germline gives CDR1 GTSNPN, CDR2 SVGIG (reference sequence). The CDR3 runs 14 residues. CDR3 protein: CAWSGTGANYGYTF. DNA of the CDR3: TGTGCCTGGAGCGGGACAGGGGCCAACTATGGCTACACCTTC. The full variable domain, its missing parts supplied by reference TRBV30 and TRBJ1-2, is SQTIHQWPATLVQPVGSPLSLECTVEGTSNPNLYWYRQAAGRGLQLLFYSVGIGQISSEVPQNLSASRPQDRQFILSSKKLLLSDSGFYLCAWSGTGANYGYTFGSGTRLTVV.

The chain carries TRBV7-2 and TRBJ2-7, with D possibly matching TRBD1 (6 bases). This CDR3 is built from 16 residues. Germline CDR1 reads SGHTA; CDR2 reads FQGNSA. The V end was cut by 5 bases, the J end by 1 base, with 18 bases between. The CDR3 region has the DNA TGTGCCAGCAGCAACCTAGGGGGAGTTGGGTCCTACGAGCAGTACTTC. This translates into CASSNLGGVGSYEQYF.

The table lists this clone with a few counts. The gene calls are TRBV9 and TRBJ1-3; D gene uncertain. This CDR3 is 15 amino acids long. V lost 0 bases, J lost 0 bases, and 7 bases lay in between. The germline CDR1 and CDR2 sequences are SGDLS and YYNGEE. The CDR3 loop reads CASSVGGVSGNTIYF. The CDR3 nucleotides are TGTGCCAGCAGCGTAGGGGGAGTCTCTGGAAACACCATATATTTT.